These 22 T cell receptor beta chains share one sample of origin, sequenced in a study of blood T cell repertoires in COVID-19. The method was immunoSEQ multiplex PCR; TCRdb's version includes in-frame clones alone and lacks a portion of them. The table has about 97,000 clones, about 89% seen once; the top ten hold around 15%. The specimen was peripheral blood. These receptors all come from a middle-aged man with acute or convalescent COVID-19.

The V and J genes are TRBV24-1 and TRBJ1-6; the match to TRBD1 covers 9 bases. With V trimmed by 3 bases and J by 7 bases, 3 bases remained unmatched. The CDR3 runs 15 residues. Germline loops: CDR1 KGHDR, CDR2 SFDVKD. In DNA, the CDR3 is TGTGCCACCAGTGATATGGGACAGGGAAATTCACCCCTCCACTTT. Protein product: CATSDMGQGNSPLHF.

This chain joins TRBV5-5 and TRBJ1-4; D possibly corresponds to TRBD1 (6 bases). The germline CDR1 and CDR2 sequences are SGHKS and YYEKEE (reference sequence). This CDR3 region has 14 residues. V was clipped by 1 base and J by 8 bases, with 12 bases between them. In nucleotides, the CDR3 is TGTGCCAGCAGCTTGCCACAGGGAAACGAAAAACTGTTTTTT. This translates into CASSLPQGNEKLFF.

The chain employs TRBV19 and TRBJ2-5, with 9 bases lining up with TRBD2. CDR1 is LNHDA, CDR2 SQIVND, per germline (reference sequence). V was pared by 5 bases and J by 4 bases, with 11 bases of the junction left unmatched. The CDR3 is 16 amino acids. This CDR3 is CASSPVAGAVGETQYF. DNA of the CDR3: TGTGCCAGTAGTCCCGTAGCGGGGGCGGTGGGAGAGACCCAGTACTTC.

J is TRBJ2-1 and V is TRBV21-1; the table assigns TRBD2, which was not confirmed against the DNA. TRBV21-1 is classified as a pseudogene. The CDR3 extends over 17 amino acids. CDR3 sequence (DNA): TGTGCCAGCAGCAAAATTATCCGGGGGGGGTCCAACAATGAGCAGTTCTTC. Translating it yields CASSKIIRGGSNNEQFF.

V usage is TRBV30 and J usage is TRBJ1-1; D gene uncertain. V was pared by 0 bases and J by 0 bases, with 8 bases between. The CDR3 covers 14 residues. Per the germline V gene, CDR1 is GTSNPN and CDR2 is SVGIG (reference sequence). CDR3 sequence: CAWSVSQLNTEAFF. For the CDR3, the DNA is TGTGCCTGGAGTGTAAGTCAGTTGAACACTGAAGCTTTCTTT.

The V and J genes are TRBV7-3 and TRBJ2-2; tentative D call: TRBD1 (5 bases). This CDR3 spans 14 amino acids. CDR1 and CDR2 (germline): SGHTA, FQGTGA. Trimming left V 6 bases short and J 3 bases short, with 11 bases between. CDR3 loop: CASRSQGHTGELFF. The CDR3 bases are TGTGCCAGCAGGAGTCAGGGCCACACCGGGGAGCTGTTTTTT.

The V gene is TRBV7-3, the J gene TRBJ2-5; 9 nucleotides line up with TRBD1. The CDR3 extends over 14 amino acids. Germline lookup yields CDR1 SGHTA and CDR2 FQGTGA. Unmatched junction bases numbered 5, after V lost 5 bases and J lost 4 bases. The CDR3 nucleotides are TGTGCCAGCAGCCCTGACAGGGGGAGAGAGACCCAGTACTTC. Residues: CASSPDRGRETQYF.

V is TRBV9 and J is TRBJ1-6, with TRBD1 identical over 7 bases. Per germline, CDR1 SGDLS and CDR2 YYNGEE. The CDR3 consists of 15 residues. The trim removed 0 bases at V and 7 bases at J, leaving 4 bases unmatched. CDR3 nucleotide sequence: TGTGCCAGCAGCGTAGAAAGGGGGCGAAATTCACCCCTCCACTTT. It is translated as CASSVERGRNSPLHF.

V is TRBV27 and J is TRBJ1-2; TRBD1 aligns across 10 bases. The ends lost 5 bases at V and 0 bases at J; junction bases unmatched: 9. Germline V gene data show CDR1 as MNHEY and CDR2 as SMNVEV (reference sequence). This CDR3 is 17 amino acids long. The CDR3 spells CASSRRQGAKANYGYTF. CDR3 in DNA: TGTGCCAGCAGTCGCCGACAGGGGGCCAAAGCTAACTATGGCTACACCTTC.

This chain links TRBV5-1 with TRBJ1-2; the D is unclear. The germline V gene has CDR1 SGHRS and CDR2 YFSETQ. V shed 8 bases and J shed 4 bases, with 21 bases lying between them. The CDR3 runs to 15 residues. The CDR3 protein is CASHPGGQRSYGYTF. The DNA for the CDR3 is TGCGCCAGTCATCCTGGCGGGCAGAGGAGCTATGGCTACACCTTC. The entire variable domain, with the rest obtained from reference TRBV5-1 and TRBJ1-2, is as follows: KAGVTQTPRYLIKTRGQQVTLSCSPISGHRSVSWYQQTPGQGLQFLFEYFSETQRNKGNFPGRFSGRQFSNSRSEMNVSTLELGDSALYLCASHPGGQRSYGYTFGSGTRLTVV.

This clone came up once. This chain links TRBV3-1 (or the pseudogene TRBV3-2) with TRBJ1-2; the D is unclear. Germline lookup yields CDR1 LGHDT and CDR2 YNNKEL (reference sequence). Trimming removed 1 base at V and 7 bases at J, with 16 bases between. The length of the CDR3 is 15 residues. This chain's CDR3 is CASSQVSRTSRGYTF. DNA for the CDR3: TGTGCCAGCAGCCAAGTATCGAGGACTTCTCGTGGCTACACCTTC.

CDR3 loop: CASSSRREGNNEQFF. The CDR3 nucleotides read TGTGCCAGCAGCTCCCGCAGGGAGGGGAACAATGAGCAGTTCTTC. This chain connects TRBV7-9 to TRBJ2-1; TRBD2 aligns across 7 bases. Per germline, CDR1 SEHNR and CDR2 FQNEAQ (reference sequence). The CDR3 is made up of 15 amino acids. V trimming: 4 bases; J trimming: 5 bases; junction bases outside the gene matches: 8.

This rearrangement joins TRBV7-2 to TRBJ2-5, with D hard to call. The V gene's germline CDR1 is SGHTA and CDR2 FQGNSA. This CDR3 comprises 13 residues. Trimming took 1 base from V and 0 from J, leaving 3 bases between them. CDR3 residues: CASSLDNQETQYF. CDR3 in DNA: TGTGCCAGCAGCTTAGACAACCAAGAGACCCAGTACTTC.

The chain carries TRBV3-1 (or the pseudogene TRBV3-2) and TRBJ1-3; tentatively, D is TRBD1 (5 bases). This CDR3 spans 16 amino acids. Trimming removed 2 bases at V and 2 bases at J, with 13 bases between. Germline values: CDR1 LGHDT, CDR2 YNNKEL (reference sequence). The CDR3 bases are TGTGCCAGCAGCCAAATATCGGGGGGGACTGGAAACACCATATATTTT. Translating it yields CASSQISGGTGNTIYF.

The chain uses TRBV11-2 and TRBJ1-4; tentative D call: TRBD1 (5 bases). The CDR3 runs 15 residues. The ends were cut back, 3 bases at V and 10 bases at J, with 18 bases in the middle. Per the germline V gene, CDR1 is SGHAT and CDR2 is FQNNGV. CDR3 sequence (DNA): TGTGCCAGCAGCTTTGAAATCAGGAACCAGGGAAAACTGTTTTTT. Encoded protein: CASSFEIRNQGKLFF.

This chain links TRBV29-1 with TRBJ1-2; 10 nucleotides align to TRBD1. The J segment lost 7 bases and the V segment lost 1 base, leaving 12 bases of the junction unmatched. CDR3 length equals 16 residues. Germline-derived CDR1 and CDR2 are SQVTM and ANQGSEA. CDR3 sequence: CSVEVTGTGVFTGYTF. Here the CDR3 DNA reads TGCAGCGTTGAAGTCACCGGGACAGGGGTTTTCACTGGCTACACCTTC.

This chain connects TRBV4-1 to TRBJ1-3; 8 nucleotides agree with TRBD1. The CDR3 contains 16 residues. J was trimmed by 0 bases and V by 3 bases; bases with no gene match: 4. Looked up from germline, CDR1 is MGHRA and CDR2 is YSYEKL. The CDR3 nucleotides read TGCGCCAGCAGCCATGCGACAGGGGCCTCTGGAAACACCATATATTTT. Residues: CASSHATGASGNTIYF.

V and J are TRBV7-9 and TRBJ1-1; 7 bases align to TRBD1. CDR1 is SEHNR and CDR2 is FQNEAQ in the germline V gene (reference sequence). Trimming removed 5 bases from V and 3 bases from J; junction bases left unmatched: 6. CDR3 length: 14 residues. The CDR3 reads CASSGRTGDTEAFF. The CDR3 DNA reads TGTGCCAGCAGCGGCAGAACAGGGGACACTGAAGCTTTCTTT.

As regards this clone: The junction does not match germline at one end; this may be a read error. The CDR3 nucleotides read TGTGCCAGTAGTGTAGACCAGGGCGGGACACCCCTCCACTTT. Encoded protein: CASSVDQGGTPLHF. The rearrangement uses TRBV19 and TRBJ1-6, with D maybe TRBD1 (5 bases). From germline, CDR1 is LNHDA and CDR2 SQIVND (reference sequence). This CDR3 has 14 amino acids.

The V gene is TRBV19, the J gene TRBJ1-5; 8 positions agree with TRBD1. The V segment lost 10 bases and the J segment 2 bases; nucleotides outside the gene matches: 10. Germline V gene sequence: CDR1 LNHDA, CDR2 SQIVND (reference sequence). This CDR3 is 15 amino acids long. The CDR3 DNA reads TGTGCCACTTTTTCCGGACAGGGCGGCAATCAGCCCCAGCATTTT. Its protein product is CATFSGQGGNQPQHF.

The chain links TRBV30 to TRBJ1-6; possibly TRBD1 for D (5 bases). The V and J ends lost 1 base and 6 bases respectively, with 7 bases between them. The CDR3 is 13 residues long. Germline V gene sequence: CDR1 GTSNPN, CDR2 SVGIG (reference sequence). The CDR3 sequence is CAWSGQGNSPLHF. CDR3 coding DNA: TGTGCCTGGAGTGGTCAGGGTAATTCACCCCTCCACTTT.

The chain recombines TRBV6-5 with TRBJ1-4; tentatively, D is TRBD1 (5 bases). With 0 bases removed from V and 6 bases from J, the gap between germline ends came to 11 bases. Germline V CDR1 and CDR2: MNHEY, SVGAGI. There are 15 residues in the CDR3. The CDR3 region is CASSYSGRVYEKLFF. CDR3 DNA: TGTGCCAGCAGTTACTCGGGCAGGGTCTATGAAAAACTGTTTTTT.